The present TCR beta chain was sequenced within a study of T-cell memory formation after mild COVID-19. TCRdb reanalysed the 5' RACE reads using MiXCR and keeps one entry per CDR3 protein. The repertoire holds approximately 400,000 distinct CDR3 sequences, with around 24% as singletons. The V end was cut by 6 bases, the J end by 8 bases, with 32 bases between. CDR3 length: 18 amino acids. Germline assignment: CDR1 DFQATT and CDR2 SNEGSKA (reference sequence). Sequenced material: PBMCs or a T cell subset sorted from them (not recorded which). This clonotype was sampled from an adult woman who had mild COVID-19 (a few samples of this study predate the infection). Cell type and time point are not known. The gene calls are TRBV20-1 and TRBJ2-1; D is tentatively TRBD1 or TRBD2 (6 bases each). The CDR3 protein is CSAPRGSAGEFNNHEQFF. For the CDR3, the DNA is TGCAGTGCCCCACGGGGGTCGGCAGGGGAGTTTAATAACCATGAGCAGTTCTTC.